This TCR beta chain was documented in a study of blood T cell repertoires in COVID-19. At the level of the study: The United States, Italy and Spain provided the acute and convalescent COVID-19 samples. PBMCs, B-cell-depleted T cells, or T cells were the source of the cDNA or gDNA that made up the material.

In the source study's methods: Researchers report that nucleated cell counts were estimated from reference gene primer amplification. The data were produced by immunoSEQ multiplex PCR, yet TCRdb's version contains in-frame clones alone and is incomplete. V, J and clone size were drawn from that table, and D and trimming were deduced from the DNA. The table shows over 50,000 clones, with 65% to 85% occurring only once. The specimen was peripheral blood. The clonotype was recovered from a man aged 80 or over with active or convalescent COVID-19.

The DNA for the CDR3 is TGTGCCAGCAGTAACGACAGGGCGGTCGGAAAACTGTTTTTT. It is translated as CASSNDRAVGKLFF. The chain carries TRBV6-5 and TRBJ1-4, with 7 bases fitting TRBD1. The CDR3 extends over 14 amino acids. Germline V gene lookup returns CDR1 MNHEY and CDR2 SVGAGI. The V gene end was trimmed by 5 bases and the J gene end by 10 bases; junction bases not matched to a gene: 10.